This T cell receptor (beta chain) was identified during a study of sequential checkpoint blockade in melanoma. Background on the study: Arm A got nivolumab then ipilimumab; arm B the reverse, 1:1.

This clone has more than one count but fewer than ten. Clones were read by immunoSEQ multiplex PCR, and TCRdb kept only the in-frame ones, dropping some. The data hold about 11,000 clones, with roughly 51% observed a single time. Treatment here: randomized to nivolumab then ipilimumab (arm A) or the reverse (arm B). PBMC sorting kept live CD3+CD8+ cells without CD19 or CD56. V dropped 0 bases and J dropped 5; count of bases not matched to a gene: 4. The length of the CDR3 is 14 residues. Germline V gives CDR1 SGDLS, CDR2 YYNGEE. The sequence came from a human donor with melanoma. The input for sequencing was CD8+ T cells sorted from blood (inferred from file names), taken from a patient given nivolumab and ipilimumab in sequence. The rearrangement joins TRBV9 to TRBJ2-7; TRBD1 matches at 8 bases. Here the CDR3 reads CASSVGDRIHEQYF. For the CDR3, the DNA is TGTGCCAGCAGCGTAGGGGACAGGATCCACGAGCAGTACTTC.